The sequence of this T cell receptor (beta chain) was determined in a study of T cell responses to AZD1222 COVID-19 vaccine (dated by TCRdb to about 2021). Study-level background: Because spike-specific TCR depth and breadth did not differ between the two schedules, AZD1222 recipients who got a second dose at roughly 4 weeks were pooled with those who got a second dose at roughly 12 weeks. A total of over 230 trial participants underwent TCR sequencing, of whom some 210 received two doses of AZD1222 and about 26 received two doses of the MenACWY control vaccine. Trial participants were enrolled into age subgroups of 18-55, 56-69 and 70-plus years, which contained 148, 28 and 57 TCR-sequenced participants, respectively.

Trimming at the junction amounts to 5 bases on V and 0 bases on J, and the germline ends lie 14 bases apart. The CDR3, cysteine through phenylalanine, is 16 amino acids long. Just CDR3 DNA is preserved here, 48 bases in frame from base 1. The germline V gene gives CDR1 as SGHTA and CDR2 as FQGNSA. The CDR3 regions of human TCRbeta chains were analyzed by immunosequencing. The paper's data handling went like this. TCRs in the repertoires were compared against a reference library of SARS-CoV-2-specific TCRs that had been generated with the MIRA antigen-specificity platform. Breadth was defined as the fraction of unique TCRs that were SARS-CoV-2-associated, and depth was defined as the fraction of total T cells that were SARS-CoV-2-associated. Using the MIRA data, each spike-specific TCR was mapped to the spike region that the TCR reacts to and placed in a CD4 or CD8 class. Log10-transformed breadth and depth values were compared by one-way ANOVA with Sidak's multiple comparisons tests. Held by TCRdb, this immuneACCESS table contains in-frame sequences only and omits some clones. Under half of the omission traces to an unresolved V gene where checked; the cause of the rest is unknown. V and J calls and clone size are copied from that table; D and trimming were computed from the DNA. The table for this sample lists about 68,000 clones; around 83% of them were counted only once. The top ten constitute about 12% of the sample.

Reading the label with the study, this specimen's time point is: baseline before first vaccination. Vaccinee samples were obtained from the UK trials COV001 and COV002, which included a single-blind randomized controlled phase 2/3 trial of AZD1222 (ChAdOx1 nCoV-19) in healthy adults. For TCRbeta chain sequencing, PBMC samples from trial participants were taken at day 0 and at day 28 after the second dose. This clone appeared a single time. What antigen it recognizes has not been identified. No much larger clone is present one base from it, and per-base qualities are unavailable. The research as a whole found: A significant rise in spike-specific TCR breadth and depth was observed after two AZD1222 doses relative to day 0 and relative to MenACWY recipients. Because no samples from the day 14 peak response were available, repertoires could be characterized only after the peak T cell response. Conclusions about previously exposed vaccinees are limited because only six or seven AZD1222 recipients were SARS-CoV-2 seropositive at baseline. The 56-69-year group was small, and its depth increase did not reach significance, likely because of low power. Participants were mostly white British, with more females than males. The authors suggested clonal diversity may have been underestimated. The vaccine-associated CD4 TCRs covered the entire spike protein, and the dominant responses fell in regions 160-218 and 743-854. Reportedly, close to half of the unique spike-specific TCRs recognized epitopes lying outside the regions that are mutated in the B.1.351 and B.1.1.7 variants.

The specimen comprised peripheral blood, sampled on day 0 of AZD1222 vaccination. The source of this sequence is an adult in good health. The chain uses TRBV7-2 and TRBJ2-1; the D gene identity is not certain. The CDR3 region: CASSPKESFSYNEQFF. The sequenced DNA: TGTGCCAGCAGCCCGAAGGAGTCATTCTCCTACAATGAGCAGTTCTTC. The entire variable domain, with the stretches around the CDR3 drawn from the reference TRBV7-2 and TRBJ2-1 proteins, is GAGVSQSPSNKVTEKGKDVELRCDPISGHTALYWYRQSLGQGLEFLIYFQGNSAPDKSGLPSDRFSAERTGGSVSTLTIQRTQQEDSAVYLCASSPKESFSYNEQFFGPGTRLTVL.